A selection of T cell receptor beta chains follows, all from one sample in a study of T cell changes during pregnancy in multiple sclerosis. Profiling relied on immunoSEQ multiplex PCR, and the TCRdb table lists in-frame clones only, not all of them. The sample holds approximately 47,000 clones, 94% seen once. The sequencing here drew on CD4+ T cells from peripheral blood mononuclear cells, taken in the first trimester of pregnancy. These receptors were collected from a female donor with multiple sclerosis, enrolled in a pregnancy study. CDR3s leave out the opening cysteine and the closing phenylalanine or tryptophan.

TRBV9	ASGVAALSSYNEQF
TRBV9	ASSVRVSDTEAF
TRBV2	ASFGPLRANYGYT
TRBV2	ASSQGFNYGYT
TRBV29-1	SADSYGYT
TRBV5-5	ASTLSDNSYNEQF
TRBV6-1	ASSELAGSGYT
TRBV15	ATSRPGLYTGELF
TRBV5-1	ASSLDIREVGTEAF
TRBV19	ASKGAGELF
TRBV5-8	ASSLYGDSNQPQH
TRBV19	ASSIWGAYNSPLH
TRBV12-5	ASGLDSPNSPLH
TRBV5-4	ASSFRRDNEQF
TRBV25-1	ASSEWAGNAGELF
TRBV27	ASSLFVGGGEQF
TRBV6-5	ASGLSNEQF
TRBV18	ASSAGQGSYEQY
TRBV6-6	ASSYSGGRQPQH
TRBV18	ASSPRQGSNTGELF
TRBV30	AWKEGVGPQY
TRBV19	ASSQSGVGGYGYT
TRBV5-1	ASSRGFSDFGANVLT
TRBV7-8	ASSLGPSRDSGQETQY
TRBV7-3	ASSRDGGTEAF
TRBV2	ASSGGTRQETQY
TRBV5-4	ASSSGLSNQPQH
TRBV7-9	ASSLGAGGGPPVDTQY
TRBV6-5	ASSLDSSTLYGYT
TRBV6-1	ASTKQGALGYT
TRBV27	ASSQWGGSSYNSPLH
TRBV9	ASSVEYGGNTIY
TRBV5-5	ASSEVRGWNGELF
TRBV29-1	SVEASGGATGELF
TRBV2	ASSESSGGNSPLH
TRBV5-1	ASSLGFGQGGYNEQF
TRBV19	ASRGADLGGEQY
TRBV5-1	ASSGREGEKLF
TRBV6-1	ASSDLYEQY
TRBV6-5	ASSYSGHQNYGYT
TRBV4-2	ASSHGDRGISGLMWAF
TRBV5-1	ASSFQGVSGANVLT
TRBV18	ASSPPGLRGEQY
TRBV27	ASSSTPQLAGSYEQY
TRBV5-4	ASSRGGSYEQY
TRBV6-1	ASTLESYSGNTIY
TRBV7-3	ASSPSARNTEAF
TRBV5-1	ASSLRDSNTEAF
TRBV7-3	ASSETGSVGKNEQF
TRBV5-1	ASSTNRGGGYT
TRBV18	ASSALSSGGRTGELF
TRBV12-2	ASRSVRAGNTGELF
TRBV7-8	ASSLVGQSSSYEQY